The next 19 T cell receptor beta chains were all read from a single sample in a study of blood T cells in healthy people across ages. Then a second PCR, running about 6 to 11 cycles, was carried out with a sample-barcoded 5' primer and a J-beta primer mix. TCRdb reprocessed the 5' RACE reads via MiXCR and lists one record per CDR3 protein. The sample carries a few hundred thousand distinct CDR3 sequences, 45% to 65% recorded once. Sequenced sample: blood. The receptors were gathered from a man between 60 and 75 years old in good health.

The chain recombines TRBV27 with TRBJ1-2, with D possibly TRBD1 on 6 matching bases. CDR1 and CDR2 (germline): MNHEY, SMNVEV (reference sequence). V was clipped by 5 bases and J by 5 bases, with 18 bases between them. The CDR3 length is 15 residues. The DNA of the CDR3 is TGTGCCAGCAGTCCAGGGGTCTTGCAGACGTATGGCTACACCTTC. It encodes CASSPGVLQTYGYTF.

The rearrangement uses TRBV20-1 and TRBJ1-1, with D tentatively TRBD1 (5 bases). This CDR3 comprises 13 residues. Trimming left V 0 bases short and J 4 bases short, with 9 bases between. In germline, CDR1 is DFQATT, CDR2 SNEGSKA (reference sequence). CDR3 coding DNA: TGCAGTGCTAGAGAACAGGCTACCACTGAAGCTTTCTTT. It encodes CSAREQATTEAFF.

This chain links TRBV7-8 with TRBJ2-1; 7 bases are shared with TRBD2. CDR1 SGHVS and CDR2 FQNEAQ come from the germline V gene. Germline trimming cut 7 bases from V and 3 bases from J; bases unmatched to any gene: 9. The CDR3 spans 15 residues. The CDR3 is CASKGQAGRYNEQFF. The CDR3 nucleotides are TGTGCCAGCAAAGGCCAAGCGGGACGCTACAATGAGCAGTTCTTC.

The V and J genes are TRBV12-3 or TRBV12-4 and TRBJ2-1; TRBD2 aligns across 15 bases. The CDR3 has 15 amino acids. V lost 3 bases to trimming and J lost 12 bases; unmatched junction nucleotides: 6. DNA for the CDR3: TGTGCCAGCAGTTTCATGGGACTAGCGGGGGGTGGGCAGTTCTTC. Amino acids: CASSFMGLAGGGQFF.

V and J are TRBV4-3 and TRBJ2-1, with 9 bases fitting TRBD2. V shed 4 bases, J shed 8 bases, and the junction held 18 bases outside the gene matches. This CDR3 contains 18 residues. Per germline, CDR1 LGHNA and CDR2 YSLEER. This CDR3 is CASSPELKVAGVQHEQFF. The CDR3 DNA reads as TGCGCCAGCAGCCCGGAGCTAAAGGTAGCGGGAGTTCAGCATGAGCAGTTCTTC.

The CDR3 nucleotides are TGTGCCAGCAGCCAAGTGGGCAGGGACAGGGAAGAGACCCAGTACTTC. This gives the protein CASSQVGRDREETQYF. The rearrangement links TRBV4-2 to TRBJ2-5, with TRBD1 matching over 9 bases. J was trimmed by 3 bases and V by 1 base; bases with no gene match: 6. From germline, CDR1 is LGHNA and CDR2 YNFKEQ. This CDR3 region has 16 residues.

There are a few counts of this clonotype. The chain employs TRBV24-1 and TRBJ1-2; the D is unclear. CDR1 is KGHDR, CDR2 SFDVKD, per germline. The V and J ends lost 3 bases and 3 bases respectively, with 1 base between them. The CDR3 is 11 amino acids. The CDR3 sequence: CATSDHYGYTF. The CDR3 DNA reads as TGTGCCACCAGTGATCACTATGGCTACACCTTC.

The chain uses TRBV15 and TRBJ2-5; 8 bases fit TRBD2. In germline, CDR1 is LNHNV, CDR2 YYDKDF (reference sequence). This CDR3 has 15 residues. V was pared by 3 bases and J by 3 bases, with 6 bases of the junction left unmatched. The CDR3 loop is CATSRGSGGKETQYF. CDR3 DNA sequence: TGTGCCACCAGCAGGGGCAGCGGGGGAAAAGAGACCCAGTACTTC.

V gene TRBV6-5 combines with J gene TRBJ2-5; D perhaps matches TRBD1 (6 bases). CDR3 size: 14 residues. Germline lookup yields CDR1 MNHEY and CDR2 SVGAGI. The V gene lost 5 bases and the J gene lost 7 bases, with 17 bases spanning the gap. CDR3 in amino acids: CASSTQQGFGTQYF. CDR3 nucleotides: TGTGCCAGCAGTACACAACAGGGATTTGGGACCCAGTACTTC.

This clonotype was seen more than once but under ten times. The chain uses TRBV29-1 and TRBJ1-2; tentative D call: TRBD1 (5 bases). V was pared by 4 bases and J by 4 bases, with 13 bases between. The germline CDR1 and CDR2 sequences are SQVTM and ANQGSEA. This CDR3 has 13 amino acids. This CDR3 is CSVVQERAYGYTF. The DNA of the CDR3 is TGCAGCGTTGTACAGGAGAGGGCCTATGGCTACACCTTC. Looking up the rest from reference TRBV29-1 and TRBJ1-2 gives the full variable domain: SAVISQKPSRDICQRGTSLTIQCQVDSQVTMMFWYRQQPGQSLTLIATANQGSEATYESGFVIDKFPISRPNLTFSTLTVSNMSPEDSSIYLCSVVQERAYGYTFGSGTRLTVV.

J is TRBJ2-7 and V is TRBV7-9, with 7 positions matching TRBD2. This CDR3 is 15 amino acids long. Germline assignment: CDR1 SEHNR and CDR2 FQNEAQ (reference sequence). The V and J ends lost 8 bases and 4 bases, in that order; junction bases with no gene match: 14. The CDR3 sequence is CASGPMTSPNYEQYF. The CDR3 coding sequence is TGTGCCAGCGGACCGATGACTAGCCCCAATTACGAGCAGTACTTC.

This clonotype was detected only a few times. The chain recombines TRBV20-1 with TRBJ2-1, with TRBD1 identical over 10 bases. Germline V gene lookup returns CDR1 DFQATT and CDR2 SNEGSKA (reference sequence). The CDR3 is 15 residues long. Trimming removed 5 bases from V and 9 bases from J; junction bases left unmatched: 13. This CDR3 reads CSAPGQGILLSEQFF. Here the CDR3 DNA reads TGCAGTGCTCCGGGACAGGGGATTTTGTTAAGTGAGCAGTTCTTC.

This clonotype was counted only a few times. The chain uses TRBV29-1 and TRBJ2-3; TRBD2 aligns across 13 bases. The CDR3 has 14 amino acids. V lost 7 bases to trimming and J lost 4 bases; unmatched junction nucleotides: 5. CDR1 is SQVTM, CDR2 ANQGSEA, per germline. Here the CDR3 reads CSATTSGRADTQYF. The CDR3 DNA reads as TGCAGCGCGACCACTAGCGGGAGGGCAGATACGCAGTATTTT.

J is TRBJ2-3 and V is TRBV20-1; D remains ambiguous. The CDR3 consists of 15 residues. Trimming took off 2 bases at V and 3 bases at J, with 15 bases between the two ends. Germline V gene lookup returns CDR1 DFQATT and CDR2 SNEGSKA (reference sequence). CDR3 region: CSARSRLVLTDTQYF. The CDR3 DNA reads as TGCAGTGCTAGATCCCGACTGGTCCTGACAGATACGCAGTATTTT.

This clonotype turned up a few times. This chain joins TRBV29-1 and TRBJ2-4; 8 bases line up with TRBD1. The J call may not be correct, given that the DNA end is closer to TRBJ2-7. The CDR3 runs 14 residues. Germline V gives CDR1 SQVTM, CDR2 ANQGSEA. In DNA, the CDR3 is TGCAGCGTTGTACGACAGGGGCGAGTTTACGAGCAGTACTTC. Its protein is CSVVRQGRVYEQYF.

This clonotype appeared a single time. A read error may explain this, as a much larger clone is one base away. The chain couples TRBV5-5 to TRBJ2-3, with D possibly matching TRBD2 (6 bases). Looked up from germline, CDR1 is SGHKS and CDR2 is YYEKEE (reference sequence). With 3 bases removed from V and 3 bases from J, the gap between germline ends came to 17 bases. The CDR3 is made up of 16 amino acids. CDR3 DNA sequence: TGTGCCAGCAGCTCTAAGCCCGGCCGGGGGACAGATACGCAGTATTTT. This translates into CASSSKPGRGTDTQYF. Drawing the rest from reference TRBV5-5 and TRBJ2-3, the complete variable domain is DAGVTQSPTHLIKTRGQQVTLRCSPISGHKSVSWYQQVLGQGPQFIFQYYEKEERGRGNFPDRFSARQFPNYSSELNVNALLLGDSALYLCASSSKPGRGTDTQYFGPGTRLTVL.

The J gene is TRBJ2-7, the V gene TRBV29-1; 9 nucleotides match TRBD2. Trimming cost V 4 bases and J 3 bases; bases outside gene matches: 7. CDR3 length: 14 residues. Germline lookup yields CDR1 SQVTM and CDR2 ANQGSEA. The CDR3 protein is CSVGFSGSYYEQYF. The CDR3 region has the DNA TGCAGCGTTGGTTTTAGCGGGAGCTACTACGAGCAGTACTTC.

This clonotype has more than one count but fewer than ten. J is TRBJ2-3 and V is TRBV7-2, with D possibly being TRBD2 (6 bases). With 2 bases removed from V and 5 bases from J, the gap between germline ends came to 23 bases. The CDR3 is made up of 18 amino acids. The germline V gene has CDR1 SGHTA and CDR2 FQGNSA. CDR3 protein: CASSLKWSGSGVQDTQYF. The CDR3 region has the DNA TGTGCCAGCAGCTTAAAATGGTCTGGGTCGGGAGTTCAAGATACGCAGTATTTT.

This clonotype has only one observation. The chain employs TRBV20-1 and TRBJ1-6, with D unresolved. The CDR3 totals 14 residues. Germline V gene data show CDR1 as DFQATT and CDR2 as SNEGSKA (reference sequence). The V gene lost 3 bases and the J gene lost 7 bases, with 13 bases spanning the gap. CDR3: CSASERVLNSPLHF. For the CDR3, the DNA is TGCAGTGCTAGTGAGAGGGTACTCAATTCACCCCTCCACTTT.